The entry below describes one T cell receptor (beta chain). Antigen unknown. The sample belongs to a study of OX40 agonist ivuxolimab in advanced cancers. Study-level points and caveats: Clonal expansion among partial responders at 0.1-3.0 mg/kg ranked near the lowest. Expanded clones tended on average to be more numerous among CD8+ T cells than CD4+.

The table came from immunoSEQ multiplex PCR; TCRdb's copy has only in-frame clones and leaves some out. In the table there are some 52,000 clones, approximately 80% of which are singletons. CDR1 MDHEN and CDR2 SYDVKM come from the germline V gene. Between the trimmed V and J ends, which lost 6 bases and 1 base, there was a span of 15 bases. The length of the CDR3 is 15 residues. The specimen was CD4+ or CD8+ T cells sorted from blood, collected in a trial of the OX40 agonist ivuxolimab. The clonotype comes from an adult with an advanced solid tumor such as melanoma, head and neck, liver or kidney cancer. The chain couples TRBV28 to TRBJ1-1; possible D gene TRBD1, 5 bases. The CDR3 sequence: CASSSDGGQNTEAFF. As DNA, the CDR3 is TGTGCCAGCAGCTCCGACGGAGGACAGAACACTGAAGCTTTCTTT.